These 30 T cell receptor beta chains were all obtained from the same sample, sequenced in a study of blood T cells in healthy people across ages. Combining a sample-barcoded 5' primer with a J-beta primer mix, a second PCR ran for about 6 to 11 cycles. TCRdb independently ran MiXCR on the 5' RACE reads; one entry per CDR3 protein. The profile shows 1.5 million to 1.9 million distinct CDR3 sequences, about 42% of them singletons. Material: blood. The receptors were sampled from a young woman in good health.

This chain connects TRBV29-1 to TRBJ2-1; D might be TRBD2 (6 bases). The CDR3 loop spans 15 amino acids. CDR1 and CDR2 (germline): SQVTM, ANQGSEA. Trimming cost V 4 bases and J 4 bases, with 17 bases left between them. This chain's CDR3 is CSVVNRLADYNEQFF. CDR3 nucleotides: TGCAGCGTTGTGAATCGGTTAGCGGATTACAATGAGCAGTTCTTC.

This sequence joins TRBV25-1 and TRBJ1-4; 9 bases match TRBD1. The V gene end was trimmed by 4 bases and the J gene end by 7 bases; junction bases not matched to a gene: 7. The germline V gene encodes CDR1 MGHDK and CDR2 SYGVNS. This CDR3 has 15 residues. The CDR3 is CASSAVGTGTEKLFF. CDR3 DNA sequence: TGTGCCAGCAGTGCCGTCGGGACAGGGACTGAAAAACTGTTTTTT.

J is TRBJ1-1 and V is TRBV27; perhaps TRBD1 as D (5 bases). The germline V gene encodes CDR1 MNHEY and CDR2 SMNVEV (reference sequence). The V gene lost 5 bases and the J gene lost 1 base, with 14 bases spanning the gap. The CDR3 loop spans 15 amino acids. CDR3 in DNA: TGTGCCAGCAGTCCCAGTGGAGGGACGAACACTGAAGCTTTCTTT. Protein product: CASSPSGGTNTEAFF.

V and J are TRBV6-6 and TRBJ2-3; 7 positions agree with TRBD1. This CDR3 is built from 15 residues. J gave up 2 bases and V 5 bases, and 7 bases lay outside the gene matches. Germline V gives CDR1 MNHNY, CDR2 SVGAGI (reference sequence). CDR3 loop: CASSLTGAPTDTQYF. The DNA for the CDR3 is TGTGCCAGCAGTCTTACAGGGGCCCCCACAGATACGCAGTATTTT.

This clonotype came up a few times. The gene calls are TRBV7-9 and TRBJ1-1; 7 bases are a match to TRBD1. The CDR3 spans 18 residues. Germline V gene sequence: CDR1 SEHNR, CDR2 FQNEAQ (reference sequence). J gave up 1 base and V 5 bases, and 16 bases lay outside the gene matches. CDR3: CASSTPRGSGGSNTEAFF. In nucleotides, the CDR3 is TGTGCCAGCAGCACGCCACGAGGATCAGGGGGTTCGAACACTGAAGCTTTCTTT.

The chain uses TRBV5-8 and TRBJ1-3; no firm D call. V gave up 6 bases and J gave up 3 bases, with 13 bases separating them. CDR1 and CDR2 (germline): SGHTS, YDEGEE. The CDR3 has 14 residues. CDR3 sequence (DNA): TGTGCCAGCACCCCTCCAGTTGGTGGAAACACCATATATTTT. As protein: CASTPPVGGNTIYF.

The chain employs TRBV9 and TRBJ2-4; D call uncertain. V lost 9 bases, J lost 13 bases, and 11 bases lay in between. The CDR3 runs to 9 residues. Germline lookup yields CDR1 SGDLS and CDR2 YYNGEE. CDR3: CATHNEQYF. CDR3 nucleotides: TGTGCCACCCACAATGAGCAGTACTTC.

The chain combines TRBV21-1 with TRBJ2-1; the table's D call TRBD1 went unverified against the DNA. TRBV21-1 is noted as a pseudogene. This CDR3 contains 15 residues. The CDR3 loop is CASSRRDREYNEQFF. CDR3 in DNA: TGTGCCAGCAGCCGCCGGGACAGGGAATACAATGAGCAGTTCTTC.

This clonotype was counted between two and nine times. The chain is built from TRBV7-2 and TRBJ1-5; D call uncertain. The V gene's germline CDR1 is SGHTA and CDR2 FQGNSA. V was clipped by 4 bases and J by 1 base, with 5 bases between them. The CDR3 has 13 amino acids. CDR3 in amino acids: CASSSQSNQPQHF. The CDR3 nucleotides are TGTGCCAGCAGCTCCCAGAGCAATCAGCCCCAGCATTTT.

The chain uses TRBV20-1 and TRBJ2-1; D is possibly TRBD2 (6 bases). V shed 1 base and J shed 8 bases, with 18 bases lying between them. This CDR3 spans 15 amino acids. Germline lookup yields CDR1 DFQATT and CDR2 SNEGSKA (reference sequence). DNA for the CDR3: TGCAGTGCTAGAGTTCGGGCCGATTGGAGGGATGAGCAGTTCTTC. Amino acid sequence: CSARVRADWRDEQFF.

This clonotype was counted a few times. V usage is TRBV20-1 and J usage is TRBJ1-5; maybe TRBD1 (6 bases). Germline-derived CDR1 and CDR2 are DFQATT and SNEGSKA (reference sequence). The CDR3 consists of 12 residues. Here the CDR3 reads CSSTGIGQPQHF. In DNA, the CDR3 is TGCAGCTCCACAGGGATCGGTCAGCCCCAGCATTTT.

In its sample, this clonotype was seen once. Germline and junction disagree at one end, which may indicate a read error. The CDR3 sequence: CASSVWGTGDTQYF. For the CDR3, the DNA is TGTGCCAGCAGTGTATGGGGGACAGGAGATACGCAGTATTTT. This chain links TRBV28 with TRBJ2-3, with TRBD1 identical over 8 bases. This CDR3 contains 14 residues. Germline V gene data show CDR1 as MDHEN and CDR2 as SYDVKM.

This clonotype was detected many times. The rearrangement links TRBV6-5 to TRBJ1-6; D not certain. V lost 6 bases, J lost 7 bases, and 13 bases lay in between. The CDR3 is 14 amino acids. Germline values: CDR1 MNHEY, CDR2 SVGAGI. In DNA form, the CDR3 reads TGTGCCAGCAGCCCCGGGTCCTTAAATTCACCCCTCCACTTT. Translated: CASSPGSLNSPLHF.

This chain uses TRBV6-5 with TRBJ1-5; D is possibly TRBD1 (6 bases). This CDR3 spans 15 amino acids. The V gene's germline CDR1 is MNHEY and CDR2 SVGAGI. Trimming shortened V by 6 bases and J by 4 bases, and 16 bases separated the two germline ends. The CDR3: CASRSDRSVNQPQHF. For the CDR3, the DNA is TGTGCCAGCAGATCCGACAGGTCGGTGAATCAGCCCCAGCATTTT.

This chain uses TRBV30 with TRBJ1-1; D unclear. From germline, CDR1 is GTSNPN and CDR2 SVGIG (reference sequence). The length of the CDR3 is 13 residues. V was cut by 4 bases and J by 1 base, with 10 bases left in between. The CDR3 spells CAWKASSNTEAFF. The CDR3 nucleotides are TGTGCCTGGAAGGCCAGCTCGAACACTGAAGCTTTCTTT.

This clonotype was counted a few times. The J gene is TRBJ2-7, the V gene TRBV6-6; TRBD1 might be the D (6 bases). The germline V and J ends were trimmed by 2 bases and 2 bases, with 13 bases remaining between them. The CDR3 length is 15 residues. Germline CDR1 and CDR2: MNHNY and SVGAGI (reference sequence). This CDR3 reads CASSYASQGPYEQYF. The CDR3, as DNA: TGTGCCAGCAGTTACGCGAGTCAGGGGCCCTACGAGCAGTACTTC.

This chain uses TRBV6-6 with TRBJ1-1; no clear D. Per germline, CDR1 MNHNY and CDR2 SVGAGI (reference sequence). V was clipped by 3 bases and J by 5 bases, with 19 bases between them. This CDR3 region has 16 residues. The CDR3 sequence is CASSYPKNRGRTEAFF. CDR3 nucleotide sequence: TGTGCCAGCAGTTATCCAAAAAACAGAGGGAGAACTGAAGCTTTCTTT.

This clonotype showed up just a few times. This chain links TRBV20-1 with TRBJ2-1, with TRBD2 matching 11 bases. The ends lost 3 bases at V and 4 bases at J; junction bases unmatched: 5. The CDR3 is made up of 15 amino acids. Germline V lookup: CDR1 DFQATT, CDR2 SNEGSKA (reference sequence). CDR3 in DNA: TGCAGTGCTAGCACTAGCGGGAGACCATACAATGAGCAGTTCTTC. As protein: CSASTSGRPYNEQFF.

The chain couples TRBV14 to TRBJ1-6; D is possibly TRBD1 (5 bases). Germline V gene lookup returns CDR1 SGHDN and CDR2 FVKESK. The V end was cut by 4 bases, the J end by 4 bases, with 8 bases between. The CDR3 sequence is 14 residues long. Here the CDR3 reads CASSRRGYNSPLHF. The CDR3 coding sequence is TGTGCCAGCAGCCGAAGGGGTTATAATTCACCCCTCCACTTT. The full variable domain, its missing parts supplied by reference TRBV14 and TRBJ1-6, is EAGVTQFPSHSVIEKGQTVTLRCDPISGHDNLYWYRRVMGKEIKFLLHFVKESKQDESGMPNNRFLAERTGGTYSTLKVQPAELEDSGVYFCASSRRGYNSPLHFGNGTRLTVT.

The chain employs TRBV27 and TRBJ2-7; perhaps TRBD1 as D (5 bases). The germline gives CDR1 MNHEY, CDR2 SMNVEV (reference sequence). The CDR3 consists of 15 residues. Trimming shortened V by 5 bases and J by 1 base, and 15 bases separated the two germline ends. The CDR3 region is CASSPRGGKSYEQYF. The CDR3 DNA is TGTGCCAGCAGTCCTAGGGGCGGAAAATCCTACGAGCAGTACTTC.

The CDR3 loop is CASSSLAASYNEQYF. The DNA of the CDR3 is TGTGCCAGCAGCTCGCTAGCGGCGTCCTACAATGAGCAGTACTTC. The V gene is TRBV7-9, the J gene TRBJ2-1; 7 bases are a match to TRBD2. TRBJ2-7 explains the end of the DNA better; the J call may be wrong. The CDR3 is 15 amino acids. Germline loops: CDR1 SEHNR, CDR2 FQNEAQ (reference sequence).

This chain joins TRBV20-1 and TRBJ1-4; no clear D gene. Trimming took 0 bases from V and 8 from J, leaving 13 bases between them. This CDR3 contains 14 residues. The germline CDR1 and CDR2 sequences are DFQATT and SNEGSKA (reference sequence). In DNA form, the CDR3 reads TGCAGTGCTAGAGATCCACGGTCCCAGGAAAAACTGTTTTTT. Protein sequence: CSARDPRSQEKLFF.

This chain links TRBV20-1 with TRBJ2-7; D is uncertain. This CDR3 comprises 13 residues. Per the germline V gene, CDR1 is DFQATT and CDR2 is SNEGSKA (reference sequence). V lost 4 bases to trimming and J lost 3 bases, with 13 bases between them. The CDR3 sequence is CSANCMSVYEQYF. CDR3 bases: TGCAGTGCTAACTGTATGTCTGTCTACGAGCAGTACTTC.

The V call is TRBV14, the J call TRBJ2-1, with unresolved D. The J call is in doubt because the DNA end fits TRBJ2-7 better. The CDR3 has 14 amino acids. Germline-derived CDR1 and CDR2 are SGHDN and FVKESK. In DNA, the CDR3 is TGTGCCAGCAGCCAAGACCAGAATTACAATGAGCAGTACTTC. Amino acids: CASSQDQNYNEQYF.

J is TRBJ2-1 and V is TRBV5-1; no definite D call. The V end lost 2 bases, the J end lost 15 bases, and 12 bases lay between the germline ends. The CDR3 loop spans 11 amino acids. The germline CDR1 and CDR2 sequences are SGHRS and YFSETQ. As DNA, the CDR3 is TGCGCCAGCAGCTTAGGCGGCTACATGTTCTTC. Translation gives CASSLGGYMFF.

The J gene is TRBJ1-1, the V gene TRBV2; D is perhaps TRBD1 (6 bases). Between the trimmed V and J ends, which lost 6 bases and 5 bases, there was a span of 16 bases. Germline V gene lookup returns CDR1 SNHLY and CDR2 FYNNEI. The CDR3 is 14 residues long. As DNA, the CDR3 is TGTGCCAGCAGCAAAACAGGGCCGGGGACTGAAGCTTTCTTT. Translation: CASSKTGPGTEAFF.

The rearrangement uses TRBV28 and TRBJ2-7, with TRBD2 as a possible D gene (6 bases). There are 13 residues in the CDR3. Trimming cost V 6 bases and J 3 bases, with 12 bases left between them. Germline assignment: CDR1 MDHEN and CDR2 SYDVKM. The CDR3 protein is CASRFGTYYEQYF. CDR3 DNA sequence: TGTGCCAGCAGATTCGGGACTTACTACGAGCAGTACTTC.

DNA of the CDR3: TGTGCCAGCAGCGTAGGGGGAGACCCGAACACCGGGGAGCTGTTTTTT. It translates to CASSVGGDPNTGELFF. This chain links TRBV9 with TRBJ2-2; TRBD2 might be the D (5 bases). The germline V gene has CDR1 SGDLS and CDR2 YYNGEE. This CDR3 comprises 16 residues. V was trimmed by 0 bases and J by 0 bases, leaving 9 bases between them.

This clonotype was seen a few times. CDR3 nucleotides: TGTGCCAGCAGCTCCCCACAAGACCGGCCCGGGGATACGCAGTATTTT. Translated: CASSSPQDRPGDTQYF. The J gene is TRBJ2-3, the V gene TRBV11-2; D is undetermined. Germline CDR1 reads SGHAT; CDR2 reads FQNNGV. Trimming removed 4 bases at V and 6 bases at J, with 20 bases between. This CDR3 is built from 16 residues.

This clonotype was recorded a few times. The CDR3: CASSLMLGGNEQFF. As DNA, the CDR3 is TGCGCCAGCAGCTTGATGCTGGGCGGAAATGAGCAGTTCTTC. The rearrangement links TRBV5-1 to TRBJ2-1, with D unclear. CDR1 and CDR2 from the germline V gene are SGHRS and YFSETQ. V was cut by 1 base and J by 7 bases, with 12 bases left in between. This CDR3 comprises 14 residues.